This entry lists 2 T cell receptor beta chains sequenced from one sample in a study of identical twins. TCRdb processed the 5' RACE reads anew with MiXCR; each CDR3 protein has one entry. The profile shows approximately 350,000 distinct CDR3 sequences, roughly 12% of them singletons. The same data also went into a second study, on yellow fever vaccine responses in identical twins.

Sequencing used CD8+ T cells sorted from blood. These receptors came from a woman aged 18-30 years in good health.

The V and J genes are TRBV11-3 and TRBJ2-2, with unresolved D. The CDR3 has 14 amino acids. Germline V CDR1 and CDR2: SGHNT, YENEEA. V was shortened by 8 bases and J by 0 bases, with 10 bases between the two germline ends. The chain's CDR3 is CASAPKPNTGELFF. CDR3 coding DNA: TGTGCCAGCGCGCCCAAACCGAACACCGGGGAGCTGTTTTTT.

This clonotype was picked up a small number of times. The chain couples TRBV7-9 to TRBJ2-7, with a weak D call TRBD1 (5 bases). V was pared by 4 bases and J by 3 bases, with 16 bases between. The germline gives CDR1 SEHNR, CDR2 FQNEAQ (reference sequence). The CDR3 extends over 15 amino acids. The CDR3 DNA is TGTGCCAGCAGCTCCCCGGACACCCAAATCTACGAGCAGTACTTC. Protein product: CASSSPDTQIYEQYF.